The clone carrying this T cell receptor (beta chain) came up a few times. These data come from a study of T cell repertoires in cytomegalovirus infection. One entry per CDR3 protein results from TCRdb running MiXCR on the reads. The sample lists some 300,000 distinct CDR3 sequences, approximately 10% seen once, with approximately 2.3% in the top ten. The V end was cut by 6 bases, the J end by 6 bases, with 20 bases between. The CDR3 has 15 amino acids. From germline, CDR1 is MDHEN and CDR2 SYDVKM. The chain is built from TRBV28 and TRBJ1-1; possibly TRBD1 for D (6 bases). What was sequenced was PBMCs. The receptor was derived from a human donor in good health (CMV status not recorded). Some clones in this sample may be carry-over from other donors' samples. CDR3 sequence reads: CASRAGGRLQAEAFF. Written as DNA, the CDR3 is TGTGCCAGCAGAGCCGGGGGCAGGCTCCAAGCTGAAGCTTTCTTT.